This T cell receptor (beta chain) was obtained from a study of cytomegalovirus exposure and HLA in healthy donors. The PCR was carried out with 60 Vbeta primers and 13 Jbeta primers. The protocol was immunoSEQ multiplex PCR, while the TCRdb copy is restricted to in-frame clones and leaves out a portion. The sample yields around 200,000 clones, 75% to 85% seen once. Sequenced: PBMCs. The sequence came from a girl aged 2 to 9 in good health and CMV-seropositive.

The CDR3 DNA sequence: TGTGCCAGCAGCACTAGCGCCAGCTCCTACGAGCAGTACTTC. Its translation: CASSTSASSYEQYF. The rearrangement links TRBV7-9 to TRBJ2-7, with TRBD2 matching 7 bases. The CDR3 has 14 residues. Trimming removed 5 bases from V and 0 bases from J; junction bases left unmatched: 4. Per germline, CDR1 SEHNR and CDR2 FQNEAQ (reference sequence).